The 26 T cell receptor beta chains below come from one sample, sequenced in a study of neurological immune-mediated disorders. MiXCR was run by TCRdb on the 5' RACE reads, yielding one entry per CDR3 protein. This repertoire shows approximately 31,000 distinct CDR3 sequences, approximately 4.5% found once; its top ten account for 23%. The sequenced sample was PBMCs. Every receptor here comes from a man between 18 and 29 years old in good health.

In this sample, this clonotype turned up many times. The chain combines TRBV20-1 with TRBJ2-5, with D possibly matching TRBD2 (7 bases). Trimming pared 6 bases from V and 5 bases from J, leaving 16 bases between. This CDR3 is built from 13 residues. Germline CDR1 reads DFQATT; CDR2 reads SNEGSKA (reference sequence). CDR3 loop: CSADEGGRETQYF. The DNA for the CDR3 is TGCAGTGCGGACGAGGGGGGGCGGGAGACCCAGTACTTC.

This clonotype has at least ten counts. The chain combines TRBV29-1 with TRBJ1-6, with a possible D match to TRBD1 (6 bases). V was pared by 5 bases and J by 9 bases, with 14 bases between. The CDR3 spans 13 residues. CDR1 and CDR2 (germline): SQVTM, ANQGSEA. CDR3 sequence reads: CSVRVWDTSPLHF. The DNA of the CDR3 is TGCAGCGTTCGTGTGTGGGACACTTCACCCCTCCACTTT.

This clonotype was counted many times. The chain has TRBV20-1 and TRBJ2-3; D perhaps matches TRBD2 (7 bases). Germline assignment: CDR1 DFQATT and CDR2 SNEGSKA (reference sequence). The germline V and J ends were trimmed by 3 bases and 12 bases, with 16 bases remaining between them. The CDR3 has 12 amino acids. The CDR3 DNA sequence: TGCAGTGCTAGTGTCGCGGGGGACAAACAGTATTTT. This sequence encodes CSASVAGDKQYF.

This clonotype was observed many times. The rearrangement uses TRBV5-1 and TRBJ1-1; no clear D. CDR3 length equals 14 residues. The ends were cut back, 0 bases at V and 4 bases at J, with 10 bases in the middle. Germline-derived CDR1 and CDR2 are SGHRS and YFSETQ. The CDR3 loop is CASSLVGRSTEAFF. The CDR3 DNA sequence: TGCGCCAGCAGCTTGGTAGGGAGAAGCACTGAAGCTTTCTTT.

This clonotype came up many times. The V gene is TRBV7-2, the J gene TRBJ1-5; D is undetermined. V was clipped by 2 bases and J by 1 base, with 12 bases between them. The CDR3 has 16 amino acids. The germline V gene has CDR1 SGHTA and CDR2 FQGNSA. CDR3 sequence (DNA): TGTGCCAGCAGCTTACGGAGGGCCAGCAGCAATCAGCCCCAGCATTTT. The encoded protein is CASSLRRASSNQPQHF.

This clonotype was seen ten or more times. V usage is TRBV20-1 and J usage is TRBJ2-7; possible D gene TRBD2, 7 bases. Per germline, CDR1 DFQATT and CDR2 SNEGSKA (reference sequence). This CDR3 is 18 amino acids long. Trimming shortened V by 1 base and J by 7 bases, and 29 bases separated the two germline ends. The chain's CDR3 is CSARARVVRGATPSEQYF. CDR3 in DNA: TGCAGTGCTAGAGCCAGAGTGGTCCGGGGGGCCACCCCCTCTGAGCAGTACTTC.

As to this clonotype: The DNA is omitted, as the CDR3 cannot be located on it reliably, and the CDR3 follows TCRdb's listing. The CDR3 sequence: CASSFYICSAETRTGELFF. The chain joins TRBV5-1 to TRBJ2-2; no DNA check was done on the table's D call, TRBD2. CDR1 and CDR2 from the germline V gene are SGHRS and YFSETQ. The CDR3 is 19 amino acids long, termini counted.

The V call is TRBV28, the J call TRBJ1-2; D is possibly TRBD1 (5 bases). CDR3 size: 14 residues. CDR1 and CDR2 (germline): MDHEN, SYDVKM. V was cut by 7 bases and J by 4 bases, with 16 bases left in between. CDR3 DNA sequence: TGTGCCAGCAACAACCCAGGGTCGGCCTATGGCTACACCTTC. Translating gives CASNNPGSAYGYTF.

This clonotype was recorded at least ten times. This sequence joins TRBV15 and TRBJ1-2; the match to TRBD1 covers 8 bases. Germline values: CDR1 LNHNV, CDR2 YYDKDF (reference sequence). V lost 5 bases to trimming and J lost 7 bases; unmatched junction nucleotides: 9. The CDR3 totals 14 residues. The CDR3 DNA reads TGTGCCACCAGCGCACGGACAGGGATCGGTGGCTACACCTTC. Its protein product is CATSARTGIGGYTF.

At least ten counts were recorded for this clonotype. The chain recombines TRBV5-1 with TRBJ2-2; no definite D call. The CDR3 contains 15 residues. V was clipped by 5 bases and J by 2 bases, with 13 bases between them. The V gene's germline CDR1 is SGHRS and CDR2 YFSETQ. CDR3: CASRGLAHNTGELFF. CDR3 nucleotides: TGCGCCAGCAGGGGCCTCGCCCATAACACCGGGGAGCTGTTTTTT.

This clonotype was observed many times. The chain carries TRBV20-1 and TRBJ2-5, with D possibly matching TRBD1 (5 bases). The V gene lost 2 bases and the J gene lost 7 bases, with 14 bases spanning the gap. The CDR3 extends over 13 amino acids. Germline CDR1 and CDR2: DFQATT and SNEGSKA (reference sequence). The CDR3 DNA follows: TGCAGTGCTAGAAAGGAACCCACAGGGACCCAGTACTTC. Amino acids: CSARKEPTGTQYF.

This clonotype was seen ten or more times. This sequence joins TRBV2 and TRBJ2-1, with D possibly being TRBD1 (8 bases). Germline V CDR1 and CDR2: SNHLY, FYNNEI. The V end was cut by 6 bases, the J end by 4 bases, with 19 bases between. CDR3 length: 16 amino acids. The CDR3 sequence is CASRPGGTGGYNEQFF. The CDR3 DNA is TGTGCCAGCAGGCCCGGGGGGACAGGCGGATACAATGAGCAGTTCTTC.

This clonotype was seen repeatedly, ten times or more. The V gene is TRBV5-1, the J gene TRBJ1-1, with no clear D. Trimming took off 4 bases at V and 7 bases at J, with 11 bases between the two ends. The CDR3 sequence is 12 residues long. CDR1 and CDR2 from the germline V gene are SGHRS and YFSETQ. The CDR3 reads CASSISGIEAFF. The CDR3 DNA reads as TGCGCCAGCAGCATATCCGGGATTGAAGCTTTCTTT.

This clonotype was detected many times. The rearrangement joins TRBV20-1 to TRBJ2-3, with 8 nucleotides matching TRBD2. Germline V gives CDR1 DFQATT, CDR2 SNEGSKA (reference sequence). The V segment lost 6 bases and the J segment 4 bases; nucleotides outside the gene matches: 9. The CDR3 has 14 residues. The chain's CDR3 is CSAARGARADTQYF. The CDR3 region has the DNA TGCAGTGCAGCGCGGGGGGCGCGAGCAGATACGCAGTATTTT.

This clonotype showed up many times. The CDR3 bases are TGCGCCAGCAGCCGGGACACAGATACGCAGTATTTT. This translates into CASSRDTDTQYF. V gene TRBV5-1 combines with J gene TRBJ2-3, with D possibly TRBD2 on 5 matching bases. CDR1 and CDR2 from the germline V gene are SGHRS and YFSETQ. The CDR3 is made up of 12 amino acids. V gave up 4 bases and J gave up 2 bases, with 5 bases separating them.

This clonotype has at least ten counts. The rearrangement uses TRBV20-1 and TRBJ1-2; TRBD1 is a possible D gene (6 bases). Germline assignment: CDR1 DFQATT and CDR2 SNEGSKA (reference sequence). The CDR3 extends over 13 amino acids. Trimming took 6 bases from V and 3 from J, leaving 14 bases between them. The CDR3 DNA reads as TGCAGTGCAAGGGGGGCACAGGACTATGGCTACACCTTC. This sequence encodes CSARGAQDYGYTF.

This clonotype showed up many times. The CDR3 is CASSFGLAGGGKFF. CDR3 DNA: TGTGCCAGCAGTTTCGGACTAGCGGGGGGGGGTAAGTTCTTC. This sequence joins TRBV27 and TRBJ2-1, with 15 bases lining up with TRBD2. This CDR3 is 14 amino acids long. J gave up 14 bases and V 3 bases, and 5 bases lay outside the gene matches. The V gene's germline CDR1 is MNHEY and CDR2 SMNVEV (reference sequence).

This clonotype was seen many times. V usage is TRBV20-1 and J usage is TRBJ1-2; 10 bases fit TRBD1. Trimming cost V 5 bases and J 4 bases; bases outside gene matches: 7. Germline lookup yields CDR1 DFQATT and CDR2 SNEGSKA (reference sequence). CDR3 length: 14 amino acids. CDR3 coding DNA: TGCAGTGCTTCGACAGGGGGCTTTCTCTATGGCTACACCTTC. Translating it yields CSASTGGFLYGYTF.

This clonotype has a count of ten or more. One junction end does not reproduce the germline sequence, and a read error may be involved. The chain links TRBV5-1 to TRBJ2-5; the D is unclear. Germline V gene data show CDR1 as SGHRS and CDR2 as YFSETQ. CDR3 size: 14 residues. CDR3 sequence reads: CASSLGNTREPQYF. Here the CDR3 DNA reads TGCGCCAGCAGCTTGGGAAATACAAGAGAGCCCCAGTACTTC.

At least ten counts were recorded for this clonotype. The V gene is TRBV5-1, the J gene TRBJ1-2; D is possibly TRBD1 (5 bases). The CDR3 is 15 amino acids. Germline V gene data show CDR1 as SGHRS and CDR2 as YFSETQ. Deletions cut 4 bases from V and 6 bases from J, with 19 bases between. CDR3 in amino acids: CASSPRPGTYDGYTF. In DNA, the CDR3 is TGCGCCAGCAGCCCACGGCCCGGGACGTACGATGGCTACACCTTC.

This clonotype was seen many times. V is TRBV11-3 and J is TRBJ2-1; TRBD2 aligns across 8 bases. The V gene end was trimmed by 3 bases and the J gene end by 5 bases; junction bases not matched to a gene: 6. The CDR3 has 15 residues. CDR1 SGHNT and CDR2 YENEEA come from the germline V gene. CDR3 coding DNA: TGTGCCAGCAGCTTCGGGGGGGGAATACACAATGAGCAGTTCTTC. As protein: CASSFGGGIHNEQFF.

This clonotype came up many times. J is TRBJ1-5 and V is TRBV20-1; tentatively, D is TRBD1 (6 bases). V was clipped by 5 bases and J by 2 bases, with 16 bases between them. Germline loops: CDR1 DFQATT, CDR2 SNEGSKA (reference sequence). CDR3 length equals 15 residues. The CDR3 reads CSAHNQGSGNQPQHF. The CDR3 DNA reads TGCAGTGCTCATAATCAGGGGTCCGGCAATCAGCCCCAGCATTTT.

This clonotype was counted ten times or more. The chain uses TRBV5-1 and TRBJ1-2; 12 nucleotides line up with TRBD1. This CDR3 spans 14 amino acids. Germline V gives CDR1 SGHRS, CDR2 YFSETQ. The junction had 4 bases not matched to a gene; V was cut back by 4 bases and J by 6 bases. The CDR3 protein is CASSGGQGAHGYTF. In DNA, the CDR3 is TGCGCCAGCAGCGGGGGACAGGGGGCTCATGGCTACACCTTC.

This clonotype has at least ten counts. The rearrangement uses TRBV20-1 and TRBJ1-2, with D unresolved. The V gene lost 6 bases and the J gene lost 4 bases, with 12 bases spanning the gap. The CDR3 runs to 12 residues. Germline lookup yields CDR1 DFQATT and CDR2 SNEGSKA (reference sequence). CDR3 loop: CSAELETYGYTF. In DNA, the CDR3 is TGCAGTGCCGAACTCGAGACCTATGGCTACACCTTC.

This clonotype was seen ten or more times. In DNA, the CDR3 is TGTGCCACCAGTGACCCGTCTCGGGACAGGGCGTCTGGAAACACCATATATTTT. Protein: CATSDPSRDRASGNTIYF. The chain employs TRBV24-1 and TRBJ1-3; 9 nucleotides match TRBD1. The J segment lost 1 base and the V segment lost 4 bases, leaving 10 bases of the junction unmatched. This CDR3 comprises 18 residues. The germline V gene encodes CDR1 KGHDR and CDR2 SFDVKD.

This clonotype was counted ten times or more. This chain joins TRBV12-3 or TRBV12-4 and TRBJ1-5, with D uncertain. The germline V and J ends were trimmed by 5 bases and 6 bases, with 11 bases remaining between them. The CDR3 loop spans 13 amino acids. As DNA, the CDR3 is TGTGCCAGCAGTAACCTAGGGCGTCAGCCCCAGCATTTT. Its translation: CASSNLGRQPQHF.